The 7 T cell receptor beta chains below were found in one sample sequenced in a study of blood T cell repertoires in COVID-19 (dated by TCRdb to the early 2020s). Preparation of the library involved the immunoSEQ multiplex PCR assay. Not all clones reach the TCRdb copy of this immuneACCESS table, which keeps in-frame sequences only. Checked studies attribute under half of the gap to unresolved V genes and leave the rest unexplained. The sample table shows tens of thousands of clones, and less than 85% are seen once. Just over 2.5% of the sample is in the top ten clones. Sequenced material: peripheral blood. These receptors all stem from a human donor with acute or convalescent COVID-19. The donor label of this sample is uncertain.

This clone appeared a single time. The chain combines TRBV12-3 or TRBV12-4 with TRBJ2-3, with D tentatively TRBD2 (5 bases). V was shortened by 4 bases and J by 1 base, with 6 bases between the two germline ends. This CDR3 spans 13 amino acids. This CDR3 reads CASSWERTDTQYF. DNA for the CDR3: TGTGCCAGCAGTTGGGAGCGCACAGATACGCAGTATTTT.

The V gene is TRBV6-2 or TRBV6-3, the J gene TRBJ2-7; D ambiguous. Germline loops: CDR1 MNHEY, CDR2 SVGEGT. V lost 5 bases and J lost 4, with 6 bases in between. The CDR3 is made up of 11 amino acids. The CDR3 reads CASSTAYEQYF. CDR3 bases: TGTGCCAGCAGTACAGCTTACGAGCAGTACTTC.

The CDR3 DNA sequence: TGTGCCAGCAGCTTAGCGCGTAAATACAATGAGCAGTTCTTC. This codes for CASSLARKYNEQFF. This rearrangement joins TRBV7-6 to TRBJ2-1, with no clear D. Looked up from germline, CDR1 is SGHVS and CDR2 is FNYEAQ. V was trimmed by 0 bases and J by 4 bases, leaving 7 bases between them. This CDR3 spans 14 amino acids.

This sequence joins TRBV2 and TRBJ1-3; 8 bases line up with TRBD1. The CDR3 runs 16 residues. With 7 bases clipped from V and 2 bases from J, the junction kept 10 bases outside the gene matches. Per the germline V gene, CDR1 is SNHLY and CDR2 is FYNNEI. CDR3 in DNA: TGTGCCAGCACTCCGACAGGGGCAGGACCTGGAAACACCATATATTTT. It specifies CASTPTGAGPGNTIYF.

The chain employs TRBV21-1 and TRBJ2-6; TRBD1 reflects the table's D call only, with no check against the DNA. TRBV21-1 is labeled a pseudogene. This CDR3 is 18 amino acids long. The CDR3 is CASSKTGKTGSGANVLTF. In DNA form, the CDR3 reads TGTGCCAGCAGCAAGACAGGGAAAACCGGCTCTGGGGCCAACGTCCTGACTTTC.

The chain carries TRBV5-5 and TRBJ2-3, with D tentatively TRBD2 (5 bases). V was cut by 1 base and J by 5 bases, with 8 bases left in between. The CDR3 runs 13 residues. Germline loops: CDR1 SGHKS, CDR2 YYEKEE (reference sequence). The CDR3 DNA is TGTGCCAGCAGCTTGCGAGGGTTAGATACGCAGTATTTT. Encoded protein: CASSLRGLDTQYF.

V usage is TRBV28 and J usage is TRBJ2-3; 9 bases map to TRBD1. Germline V gives CDR1 MDHEN, CDR2 SYDVKM. The CDR3 loop spans 16 amino acids. Trimming removed 5 bases from V and 1 base from J; junction bases left unmatched: 7. The CDR3 here is CASSSSGDRGTDTQYF. DNA of the CDR3: TGTGCCAGCAGTAGTTCTGGGGACAGGGGCACAGATACGCAGTATTTT.